This T cell receptor (beta chain) was obtained from a study of blood T cells in healthy people across ages (dated by TCRdb to 2014 to 2015). Regarding the research as a whole: Template switching captured roughly one uniquely barcoded TCR beta cDNA molecule per two T cells in model experiments. Age-related changes in TCR beta repertoire diversity were measured in the study by deep sequencing normalized with unique cDNA molecular identifiers. The donors were divided into four age groups: young (average about 15 years), middle-aged (approximately 39), aged (about 60) and long-lived (82). To avoid experimental bias, donors of different ages were randomly spread across the sequencing lanes. The study analyzed two additional independent replicas of 1 million unique cDNA reads from the same blood draw for two donors, one aged 18 to 30 and one aged 80 or older. General conclusions and limits of the study: Because donor CMV infection status was unknown, age-related changes in expanded clonotypes were potentially confounded. The percentage of naive T cells measured by flow cytometry correlated strongly with observed TCR beta diversity. As age increased, observed TCR beta diversity per million T cells dropped in a roughly linear way, and a significant reduction was already evident by age about 40. Total diversity estimates from one million sequenced T cells were considered lower bounds and underestimates. The long-lived group showed more naive CD4+ T cells, fewer expanded clones and increased TCR diversity than the aged group, suggesting age selection. Because profiling used bulk unsorted PBMCs, naive and antigen-experienced compartments could not be compared conclusively.

Library preparation employed 5' RACE. Sequencing relied on an Illumina HiSeq 2500. A second PCR of roughly 6 to 11 cycles was run with a J-beta primer mix and a sample-barcoded 5' primer. A template-switch 5' adaptor carrying 12 random nucleotides introduced a unique molecular identifier onto each TCR beta cDNA molecule. At least 2.5 million CDR3-containing paired-end reads were obtained from each sample. The Mint cDNA synthesis kit, primed by a TRBC-specific oligonucleotide, was used to synthesize first-strand cDNA from all RNA. Following uracil-DNA glycosylase treatment, a first 18-cycle PCR with universal primers M1SS and BC2_uni_R was performed on all cDNA. For the original study's pipeline: Each sample was normalized by randomly selecting 1 million high-quality reads, each carrying a distinct molecular identifier. Reads sharing molecular identifiers were discarded rather than binned into consensus sequences. MiTCR, with a Q25 quality threshold and the strictest error-elimination algorithm, was used for CDR3 identification, clonotype clustering and error correction. A nonparametric unseen species model using Euler transformation provided a lower-bound estimate of total TCR beta diversity. TCRdb handled the public reads itself, with Q25 trimming in fastp and clone calling in MiXCR, and kept productive beta chains. Each entry merges the rows of one CDR3 protein and shows their most common DNA and genes. Here the V and J calls rest on TCRdb's processing, not on the authors' analysis. The table for this sample lists roughly 1.4 million distinct CDR3 sequences; roughly 60% of them were counted only once. The ten largest clones represent more than 6% of the sample.

The 39 donors, aged about 6 to 100 years, were systemically healthy Caucasian individuals from Russia. Around 10 milliliters of peripheral blood were collected from each donor into EDTA-treated Vacutainer tubes. PBMCs were isolated by Ficoll-Paque density-gradient centrifugation, with at least 6 million obtained per sample. Total RNA was extracted from PBMCs with Trizol reagent, with at least 5 micrograms obtained per sample. For every donor, flow cytometry on a PBMC aliquot measured the percentage of naive CD45RAhigh/CD27high T cells. V is reduced by 0 bases and J by 6 bases, leaving a spacing of 14 bases between them. The CDR3 spans 15 residues, from the cysteine through the phenylalanine. Kept here is only the CDR3 DNA, which spans 45 bases and is read in frame from base 1. The germline V gene specifies MNHEY as CDR1 and SVGEGT as CDR2. This clonotype was seen more than once but under ten times. Its antigen is still unknown. No much larger clone exists at a distance of one base, and base qualities are not known.

Sequenced sample: blood. The clonotype was recovered from a young man in good health. The receptor chain draws on TRBV6-2 or TRBV6-3 and TRBJ1-2; D gene: possibly TRBD1, on 5 matching bases. The DNA sequence follows: TGTGCCAGCAGTTACTCAACGCGACGGGGGGATGGCTACACCTTC. This codes for CASSYSTRRGDGYTF.